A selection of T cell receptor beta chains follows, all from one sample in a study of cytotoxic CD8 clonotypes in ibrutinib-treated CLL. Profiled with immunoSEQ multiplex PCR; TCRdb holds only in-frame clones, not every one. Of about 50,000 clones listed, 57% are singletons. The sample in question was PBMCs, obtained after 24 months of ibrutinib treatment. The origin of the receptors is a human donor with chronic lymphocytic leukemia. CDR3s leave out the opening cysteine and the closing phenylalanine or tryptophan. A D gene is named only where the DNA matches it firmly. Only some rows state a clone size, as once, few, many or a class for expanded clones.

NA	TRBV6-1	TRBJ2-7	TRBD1	ASSPRTGVYEQY
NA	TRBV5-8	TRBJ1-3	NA	ASSFPHRAGNTIY
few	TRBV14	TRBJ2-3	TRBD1	ASRSGTGFSDTQY
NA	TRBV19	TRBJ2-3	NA	ASSYDSTDTQY
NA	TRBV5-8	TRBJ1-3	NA	ASSLEHRVGNTIY
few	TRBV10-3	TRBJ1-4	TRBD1	AISEFRGNEKLF
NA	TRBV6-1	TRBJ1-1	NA	ASSSSISTEAF
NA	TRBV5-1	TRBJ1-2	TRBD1	ASSLEGTGDYT
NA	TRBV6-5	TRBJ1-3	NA	ASSRRWEAGNTIY
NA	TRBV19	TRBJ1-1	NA	ASSPASGGRAGAF
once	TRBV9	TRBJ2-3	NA	ASSVAITDTQY
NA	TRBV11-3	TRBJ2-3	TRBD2	ASSSGGTDTQY
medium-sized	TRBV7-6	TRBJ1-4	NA	ASSYTGTARTTMEKLF
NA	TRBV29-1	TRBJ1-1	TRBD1	SVEDSWRQGGSF
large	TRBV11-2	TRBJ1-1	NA	ASSLVGGGGTEAF
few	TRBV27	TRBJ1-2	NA	ASNPQGVPQTNYGYT
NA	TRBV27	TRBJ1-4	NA	ASSLSRATNEKLF
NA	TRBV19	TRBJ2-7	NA	ASRKGDNSYEQY
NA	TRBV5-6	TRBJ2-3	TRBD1	ASSPDRADTQY
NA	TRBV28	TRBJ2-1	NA	ASRGGSYNEQF
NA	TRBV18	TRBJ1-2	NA	ASSPPVYGGYT
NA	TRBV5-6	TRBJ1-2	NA	ASSLTGSYGYT
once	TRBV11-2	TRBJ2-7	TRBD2	ASSYTSGGTYEQY
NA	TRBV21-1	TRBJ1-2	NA	ASSKWDSSHYGYT
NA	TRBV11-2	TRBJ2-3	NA	ASSLGGGYTDTQY
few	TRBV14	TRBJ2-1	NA	ASSPGTTWGEQF
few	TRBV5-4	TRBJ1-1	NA	ASSSLGASNTEAF
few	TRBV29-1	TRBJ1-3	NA	SVRGLSGNTIY
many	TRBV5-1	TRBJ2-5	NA	ASSGTAQETQY
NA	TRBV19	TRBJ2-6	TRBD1	ASSLGTAYSGANVLT
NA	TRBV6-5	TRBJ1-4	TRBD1	ASSPSGQVNEKLF